This entry features one T cell receptor (beta chain) sequence. The sample holds a few counts of this clone. Which antigen it targets is not known. No clone much larger than this one lies a single base away; base qualities are absent. All of the isolated RNA was reverse transcribed with the High Capacity cDNA Reverse Transcription Kit, so expressed TCRB transcripts were sequenced. Naive, central memory and regulatory T cell samples underwent deep immunoSEQ sequencing, averaging roughly 3.3 million total reads per sample. Sorted cells were lysed in RLT buffer, and RNA was extracted using DNase-treated RNeasy Micro or Mini kits according to cell number. To prevent cross-contamination, every cell subset was processed on its own, while patient and healthy donor samples were processed together. The immunoSEQ multiplex PCR was used to amplify TCRB sequences from cDNA, yielding 87-bp fragments that span the CDR3 region. Sequencing of the amplicons was performed on the Illumina HiSeq platform. The original pipeline was this. PCR bias was corrected computationally using synthetic template baselines, and reads within Hamming distance 2 were collapsed, with unmergeable singletons discarded. By aligning reads against IMGT, V, D and J genes, CDR3 length, and insertions or deletions at six rearrangement sites were assigned. Within each subset, clonotype counts were normalized to the number of sorted cells before true diversity and Gini coefficients were calculated with the tcR R package. Repertoire sharing was quantified using the overlap coefficient calculated on TCRB nucleotide sequences. As a proxy for the pre-selection repertoire, out-of-frame TCRB sequences from naive cells were analyzed. The source is immuneACCESS, and TCRdb retained only in-frame sequences with V and J called. Part of the clones is not carried over; for the studies checked, unresolved V genes explain less than half of this, and the remainder is unexplained. Clone size and V and J calls were adopted from that table, with D and trimming inferred from the DNA. This sample has under 850,000 clones in its table, and around 15% of those were observed once. Jointly, the top ten make up approximately 0.022% of the sample.

Including cysteine and phenylalanine, the CDR3 has 14 amino acids. CDR3 DNA is the only sequence kept; it has 42 bases, read in frame from the first base. CDR1 SNHLY and CDR2 FYNNEI are derived from the germline V gene. The trim is 3 bases for V and 8 bases for J, with a gap of 13 bases between the germline ends. This entry belongs to a study of beta chain features in type 1 diabetes (dated by TCRdb to 2016 to 2019). Background for the entire study: Mean age, gender distribution, total cell number and subset yield were not different between patients and healthy donors. A total of just under 110,000,000 sorted cells were examined across all samples, and RNA yield correlated strongly with the number of cells per subset. The study compared the TCRB repertoires of sorted circulating CD4+ T cell subsets in recently diagnosed type 1 diabetes patients with those in matched healthy donors. Regulatory and stem cell-like memory subsets were isolated from only 8 patients and about eight healthy donors, whereas naive and central memory subsets came from all 30 or so donors.

From each donor, a single peripheral blood sample of 100 to 150 mL on average was drawn into heparinised tubes. A BD FACSAria II was used to sort naive, central memory, regulatory and stem cell-like memory CD4+ T cells with a panel that included CD45RO, CCR7, CD25, CD127, CD95 and CD27. Every sorted population had a purity above 95%. Right away, PBMCs were isolated by Lymphoprep density gradient centrifugation and were stained directly, with no culture step. Samples were stained and sorted in pairs, with one healthy donor and one patient per experiment, so that batch effects were minimized. What the study reported, not specific to this receptor: In all four CD4+ subsets, TCRB CDR3 length was moderately but significantly shorter in type 1 diabetes patients. Sequencing cDNA rather than genomic DNA could over-represent highly expressing activated cells, although activation and CD3 levels did not differ between groups. Naive, central memory and regulatory TCRB repertoires appeared more similar among patients than among healthy donors. At VDJ recombination sites, type 1 diabetes patients had fewer insertions and more deleted nucleotides, which implies abnormalities in thymic rearrangement. Because small numbers of individuals were included in the HLA sub-analyses, any influence of HLA type on TCRB rearrangement was left unresolved. Shorter templates might have been favored by PCR, but patient and control samples were amplified and corrected together, so both groups would have been affected equally by any skew.

The material sequenced was naive CD4+ T cells from blood. The sample's cell subset or site label, in plain terms: true naive CD4+ T cells. Recombination linked TRBV2 to TRBJ1-4, with the D gene call left open. The clonotype was recovered from a man between 18 and 35 years old with type 1 diabetes. The sequenced DNA is TGTGCCAGCAGTGACGGGAGGGTCCGGGAAAAACTGTTTTTT. This translates into CASSDGRVREKLFF.